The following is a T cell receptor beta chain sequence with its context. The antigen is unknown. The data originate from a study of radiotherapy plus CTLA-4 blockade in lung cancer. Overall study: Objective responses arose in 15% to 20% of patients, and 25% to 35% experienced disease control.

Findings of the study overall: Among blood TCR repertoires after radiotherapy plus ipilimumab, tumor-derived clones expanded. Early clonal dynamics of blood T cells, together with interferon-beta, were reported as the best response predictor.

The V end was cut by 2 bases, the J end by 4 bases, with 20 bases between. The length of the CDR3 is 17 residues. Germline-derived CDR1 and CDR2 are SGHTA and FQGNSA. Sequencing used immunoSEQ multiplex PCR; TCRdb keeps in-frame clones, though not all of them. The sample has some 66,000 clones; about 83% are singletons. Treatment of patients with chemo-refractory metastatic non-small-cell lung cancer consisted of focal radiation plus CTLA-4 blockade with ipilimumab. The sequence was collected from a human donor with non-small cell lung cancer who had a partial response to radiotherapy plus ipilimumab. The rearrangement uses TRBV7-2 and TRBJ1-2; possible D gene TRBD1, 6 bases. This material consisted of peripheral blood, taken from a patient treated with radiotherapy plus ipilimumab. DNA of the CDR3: TGTGCCAGCAGCTTATTTTTGGGGGGGGCGATTTTCTATGGCTACACCTTC. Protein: CASSLFLGGAIFYGYTF.